A single sample gave rise to the 11 T cell receptor beta chains below, sequenced in a study of blood T cell repertoires in COVID-19. TCRdb keeps only in-frame clones here, not all; method: immunoSEQ multiplex PCR. The profile shows hundreds of thousands of clones, about 88% of them singletons. Specimen: PBMCs or T cells enriched from blood (not recorded which). The receptors were sampled from a man aged 30-40 years with acute COVID-19.

This clone was seen only once. The chain couples TRBV7-2 to TRBJ2-3; a weak D match, TRBD2 (6 bases). V was shortened by 3 bases and J by 0 bases, with 13 bases between the two germline ends. This CDR3 comprises 16 residues. The germline gives CDR1 SGHTA, CDR2 FQGNSA. The CDR3 coding sequence is TGTGCCAGCAGCTTTAAGGGAGGTGGGAGCACAGATACGCAGTATTTT. Translating gives CASSFKGGGSTDTQYF.

This chain connects TRBV30 to TRBJ1-6; 7 nucleotides align to TRBD1. The CDR3 contains 15 residues. V trimming: 1 base; J trimming: 6 bases; junction bases outside the gene matches: 6. Germline V gives CDR1 GTSNPN, CDR2 SVGIG (reference sequence). The CDR3 here is CAWSGGTAINSPLHF. The DNA of the CDR3 is TGTGCCTGGAGTGGGGGGACAGCAATTAATTCACCCCTCCACTTT.

The chain carries TRBV11-1 and TRBJ1-1, with a tentative D call TRBD1 (6 bases). With 6 bases removed from V and 1 base from J, the gap between germline ends came to 12 bases. The CDR3 spans 14 residues. From germline, CDR1 is SGHAT and CDR2 FQDESV (reference sequence). The CDR3 spells CASRRQEKNTEAFF. The CDR3, as DNA: TGTGCCAGCAGACGACAGGAAAAGAACACTGAAGCTTTCTTT.

In the case of this clone: Germline and junction disagree at one end, which may indicate a read error. This rearrangement joins TRBV5-1 to TRBJ2-3; 9 bases are a match to TRBD2. The germline CDR1 and CDR2 sequences are SGHRS and YFSETQ. The CDR3 is 14 amino acids. Written as DNA, the CDR3 is TGTGCCAGCGGCGAGGCGGGAGGGACAGATACGCAGTATTTT. Translating gives CASGEAGGTDTQYF. Drawing the rest from reference TRBV5-1 and TRBJ2-3, the complete variable domain is KAGVTQTPRYLIKTRGQQVTLSCSPISGHRSVSWYQQTPGQGLQFLFEYFSETQRNKGNFPGRFSGRQFSNSRSEMNVSTLELGDSALYLCASGEAGGTDTQYFGPGTRLTVL.

This rearrangement joins TRBV7-9 to TRBJ2-2; the match to TRBD2 covers 11 bases. This CDR3 has 17 amino acids. V trimming: 5 bases; J trimming: 5 bases; junction bases outside the gene matches: 10. Germline CDR1 reads SEHNR; CDR2 reads FQNEAQ (reference sequence). DNA of the CDR3: TGTGCCAGCAGCCCGACCCTAGCGGGAGGTTTGACCGGGGAGCTGTTTTTT. Its protein is CASSPTLAGGLTGELFF.

V and J are TRBV25-1 and TRBJ1-1; possibly TRBD1 for D (5 bases). The germline CDR1 and CDR2 sequences are MGHDK and SYGVNS. CDR3 size: 15 residues. Trimming cost V 3 bases and J 0 bases, with 11 bases left between them. CDR3 sequence (DNA): TGTGCCAGCAGTGACGACAGCTACATGAACACTGAAGCTTTCTTT. This sequence encodes CASSDDSYMNTEAFF.

The rearrangement links TRBV3-1 (or the pseudogene TRBV3-2) to TRBJ1-2; 8 positions agree with TRBD1. Trimming took 4 bases from V and 6 from J; bases not matched to a gene: 10. Germline V gene lookup returns CDR1 LGHDT and CDR2 YNNKEL (reference sequence). This CDR3 has 15 amino acids. CDR3 bases: TGTGCCAGCAGCCCCATCGGACAGGGCGGGAATGGCTACACCTTC. Amino acids: CASSPIGQGGNGYTF.

This chain links TRBV3-1 (or the pseudogene TRBV3-2) with TRBJ2-3, with 10 bases identical to TRBD2. V shed 1 base and J 6 bases; nucleotides not matched to a gene: 7. This CDR3 is 16 amino acids long. Germline V gives CDR1 LGHDT, CDR2 YNNKEL (reference sequence). This CDR3 is CASSQASGRAADTQYF. The DNA of the CDR3 is TGTGCCAGCAGCCAAGCGAGCGGGAGGGCTGCGGATACGCAGTATTTT.

This chain links TRBV11-3 with TRBJ2-3; 9 bases agree with TRBD2. The CDR3 loop spans 18 amino acids. Germline values: CDR1 SGHNT, CDR2 YENEEA. V dropped 0 bases and J dropped 7; count of bases not matched to a gene: 14. The CDR3 reads CASSLDSFFSGRLNTQYF. CDR3 sequence (DNA): TGTGCCAGCAGCTTAGACTCCTTTTTTAGCGGGAGACTTAATACGCAGTATTTT.

The rearrangement joins TRBV5-4 to TRBJ2-3, with D perhaps matching TRBD2 (6 bases). CDR1 SGHNT and CDR2 YYREEE come from the germline V gene (reference sequence). V was clipped by 5 bases and J by 2 bases, with 15 bases between them. The CDR3 runs 15 residues. CDR3 bases: TGTGCCAGCAGTTACCAACGGGGGAACACAGATACGCAGTATTTT. Its translation is CASSYQRGNTDTQYF.

This chain links TRBV6-6 with TRBJ1-4, with 8 nucleotides matching TRBD1. The CDR3 extends over 17 amino acids. Germline V CDR1 and CDR2: MNHNY, SVGAGI (reference sequence). V lost 5 bases and J lost 0; bases outside the gene matches: 8. As DNA, the CDR3 is TGTGCCAGCAGTCGTGGACAGGGCCCTGCAACTAATGAAAAACTGTTTTTT. Its protein product is CASSRGQGPATNEKLFF.